Listed below are T cell receptor beta chains from one sample, sequenced in a study of blood T cell repertoires in COVID-19. Here immunoSEQ multiplex PCR was the method, and the copy in TCRdb shows in-frame clones only, minus some. The table records more than 50,000 clones, roughly four fifths of them present only once. Material for sequencing was peripheral blood. These receptors came from a human donor in a cohort sampled during active COVID-19. Both conserved end residues are part of each CDR3. The order of the fields is clone size, D gene, J gene, V gene, CDR3 protein, CDR3 DNA. D genes are given only for firm matches. Clone sizes are given selectively: once, few, many, or a class where the clone is expanded.

. TRBD2 TRBJ2-1 TRBV7-9 CASTLAGARGNEQFF TGTGCCAGCACTTTAGCGGGGGCCCGGGGCAATGAGCAGTTCTTC
. TRBD1 TRBJ1-2 TRBV7-9 CASSLADRDYDGYTF TGTGCCAGCAGCTTAGCGGACAGGGATTACGATGGCTACACCTTC
. TRBD1 TRBJ1-2 TRBV18 CASSPGDRGRLGGYTF TGTGCCAGCTCACCTGGGGACAGGGGGCGGTTGGGTGGCTACACCTTC
once TRBD1 TRBJ1-3 TRBV5-1 CASSLEQGGSGNTIYF TGCGCCAGCAGCTTGGAACAGGGGGGCTCTGGAAACACCATATATTTT
. TRBD1 TRBJ2-1 TRBV30 CAWKRLQRTGVWFF TGTGCCTGGAAGAGACTGCAACGGACAGGGGTCTGGTTCTTC
. TRBD2 TRBJ2-5 TRBV28 CASRAGGPSETQYF TGTGCCTCTCGGGCGGGGGGGCCATCGGAGACCCAGTACTTC
. TRBD1 TRBJ2-7 TRBV25-1 CASKDREWGYEQYF TGTGCCAGCAAAGACAGGGAGTGGGGCTACGAGCAGTACTTC
many . TRBJ2-7 TRBV3-1/TRBV3-2 CASSPRGRQAPTYEQYF TGTGCCAGCAGCCCCAGAGGGCGACAGGCGCCTACCTACGAGCAGTACTTC
. TRBD1 TRBJ1-4 TRBV27 CASRGWGTDGEKLFF TGTGCCAGCAGAGGGTGGGGGACAGACGGTGAAAAACTGTTTTTT
. . TRBJ2-3 TRBV10-1 CATSPGDSKRNTQYF TGCGCCACCTCGCCCGGGGACTCTAAACGAAATACGCAGTATTTT
few . TRBJ1-5 TRBV2 CASSRTSQPQHF TGTGCCAGCAGTAGGACTTCGCAGCCCCAGCATTTT
few . TRBJ1-3 TRBV2 CASSADSFSGNTIYF TGTGCCAGCAGTGCCGACAGTTTCTCTGGAAACACCATATATTTT
. TRBD2 TRBJ2-3 TRBV19 CASRNIIDPGLGSTDTQYF TGTGCCAGTAGGAATATAATCGATCCGGGACTAGGAAGCACAGATACGCAGTATTTT
. TRBD1 TRBJ2-4 TRBV28 CASSLGDRWRLRGDIQYF TGTGCCAGCAGTTTGGGGGACAGGTGGCGCTTGAGGGGGGACATTCAGTACTTC
. TRBD1 TRBJ2-2 TRBV25-1 CASSESTRGYTGELFF TGTGCCAGCAGTGAATCGACCAGGGGGTACACCGGGGAGCTGTTTTTT
. TRBD1 TRBJ1-1 TRBV7-9 CASSLTGVTEAFF TGTGCCAGCAGCCTTACAGGGGTCACTGAAGCTTTCTTT
. . TRBJ2-5 TRBV29-1 CSVEVATGLETQYF TGCAGCGTTGAGGTGGCCACAGGGTTAGAGACCCAGTACTTC
once TRBD1 TRBJ1-6 TRBV4-1 CASSQGTGREPLHF TGCGCCAGCAGCCAAGGGACAGGGAGGGAACCCCTCCACTTT
. TRBD2 TRBJ2-3 TRBV27 CASSPGLGTSGVYTDTQYF TGTGCCAGCAGTCCAGGACTCGGGACTAGCGGGGTATACACAGATACGCAGTATTTT
. . TRBJ2-2 TRBV28 CASSFRRQGTGELFF TGTGCCAGCAGTTTTAGAAGGCAGGGGACCGGGGAGCTGTTTTTT
. . TRBJ2-3 TRBV7-2 CASSPGLPPDTQYF TGTGCCAGCAGTCCGGGACTCCCCCCAGATACGCAGTATTTT
. TRBD1 TRBJ1-3 TRBV6-5 CASSYTGGNTIYF TGTGCCAGCAGTTACACAGGGGGCAACACCATATATTTT
. . TRBJ1-2 TRBV7-9 CASSRFEGDGYTF TGTGCCAGCAGCCGCTTTGAGGGGGATGGCTACACCTTC
. TRBD2 TRBJ2-3 TRBV29-1 CSVDWGSGGSTDTQYF TGCAGCGTTGATTGGGGCAGCGGGGGGTCCACAGATACGCAGTATTTT
. . TRBJ1-5 TRBV6-6 CASSPTGNQPQHF TGTGCCAGCAGTCCGACGGGAAATCAGCCCCAGCATTTT
. . TRBJ2-3 TRBV10-3 CALSPGSTDTQYF TGTGCCCTATCTCCGGGAAGCACAGATACGCAGTATTTT
once . TRBJ2-7 TRBV5-6 CASSATPSYEQYF TGTGCCAGCAGCGCGACACCCTCTTACGAGCAGTACTTC
. . TRBJ1-1 TRBV6-5 CASSPQVREAFF TGTGCCAGCAGTCCCCAAGTTCGGGAAGCTTTCTTT
. TRBD1 TRBJ2-5 TRBV5-4 CASSSDREETQYF TGTGCCAGCAGCTCGGACAGGGAAGAGACCCAGTACTTC
. . TRBJ2-3 TRBV11-1 CASSLHSLPGSTQYF TGTGCCAGCAGCTTACATTCCCTTCCGGGGAGCACGCAGTATTTT
. . TRBJ1-2 TRBV2 CASSDRASYGYTF TGTGCCAGCAGTGACAGGGCTTCCTATGGCTACACCTTC
. . TRBJ1-3 TRBV6-6 CASTAFGAGNTIYF TGTGCCAGCACCGCGTTCGGAGCTGGAAACACCATATATTTT
few TRBD1 TRBJ1-5 TRBV19 CASRNRGEQPQHF TGTGCCAGTAGGAACAGGGGTGAACAGCCCCAGCATTTT
. . TRBJ2-3 TRBV25-1 CASSPFRDMRADTQYF TGTGCCAGCAGCCCCTTCAGGGACATGAGGGCAGATACGCAGTATTTT
. . TRBJ2-1 TRBV6-5 CASREFGEQFF TGTGCCAGCAGGGAGTTTGGTGAGCAGTTCTTC
. . TRBJ1-2 TRBV12-5 CASGSSKGSGGQFRAYGYTF TGTGCTAGTGGTTCCTCGAAGGGCAGCGGGGGACAATTTCGGGCCTATGGCTACACCTTC
once . TRBJ1-4 TRBV5-6 CASSLDRAGEKLFF TGTGCCAGCAGCTTGGACAGGGCGGGTGAAAAACTGTTTTTT
. TRBD2 TRBJ2-3 TRBV5-6 CASAGLAGVDTQYF TGTGCCAGCGCGGGACTAGCGGGGGTAGATACGCAGTATTTT
. . TRBJ1-4 TRBV5-6 CASSLAGTSATNEKLFF TGTGCCAGCAGCTTGGCGGGAACAAGTGCAACTAATGAAAAACTGTTTTTT
once TRBD1 TRBJ2-6 TRBV4-2 CASSSPGQGATGANVLTF TGTGCCAGCAGCTCGCCGGGACAGGGGGCGACTGGGGCCAACGTCCTGACTTTC
. TRBD1 TRBJ1-1 TRBV6-5 CASSQRDRLNTEAFF TGTGCCAGCAGTCAACGGGACAGATTAAACACTGAAGCTTTCTTT
. . TRBJ2-4 TRBV3-1/TRBV3-2 CASSQSISGKNIQYF TGTGCCAGCAGCCAGTCAATTAGCGGCAAAAACATTCAGTACTTC